The rows below give T cell receptor beta chains drawn from one sample of a study of blood T cells in healthy people across ages. TCRdb called the 5' RACE reads again in MiXCR, with one record for every CDR3 protein. The sample yields about 1.8 million distinct CDR3 sequences, around 50% seen once. Material for sequencing was blood. The receptors stem from a woman in her 40s in good health. Both conserved end residues are part of each CDR3.

TRBV5-1	NA	CASIGAGRYNEQYF
TRBV7-9	TRBJ1-5	CASSYRRQGRGNQPQHF
TRBV10-3	TRBJ1-2	CAISGPADYGYTF
TRBV6-2/TRBV6-3	TRBJ2-4	CASRRDLAKNIQYF
TRBV5-4	TRBJ1-6	CASSTGQGARKGGNSPLHF
TRBV6-6	TRBJ1-2	CASSPIIGRSYGYTF
TRBV7-2	TRBJ1-6	CASMITTNIGSPLHF
TRBV9	TRBJ2-5	CASRAGLVEETQSF
TRBV18	TRBJ2-7	CASSRDRTSGTEQYF
TRBV25-1	TRBJ2-1	CASSGIPRGEQFF
TRBV7-2	TRBJ2-3	CASSHPPRADTQYF
TRBV9	TRBJ1-4	CASSKGQGTNEKLFF
TRBV4-1	TRBJ2-1	CASSREEEQFF
TRBV11-2	NA	CASSHIKTYEQYF
TRBV11-2	TRBJ2-7	CASTQDRISYEQYF
TRBV10-3	TRBJ1-1	CAIGEAEAFF
TRBV4-3	TRBJ2-6	CASSPKTSSGANVLTF
TRBV7-9	TRBJ1-1	CASSLAVRGIEAFF
TRBV6-2/TRBV6-3	TRBJ2-3	CASSYELNTDTQYF
TRBV7-9	TRBJ2-6	CASSPLRWAPSANVLTF
TRBV27	TRBJ2-5	CASSLWGRVGETQYF
TRBV5-1	TRBJ1-6	CASSLFLRDRGGDSPLHF
TRBV4-1	TRBJ2-5	CASSQTPSGGAEETQYF
TRBV2	TRBJ1-5	CASNRGTQPQHF
TRBV6-1	TRBJ2-7	CASSDLYYEQYF
TRBV20-1	TRBJ1-2	CSAREGTGGAGFSGYTF
TRBV14	TRBJ2-3	CASSQRSGLWTDTQYF
TRBV7-3	TRBJ2-3	CASSLWGGRSADTQYF
TRBV2	TRBJ1-2	CVQETSGFYGYTF
TRBV25-1	TRBJ2-3	CASSEWGTGSTDTQYF
TRBV5-1	TRBJ2-6	CASKTGTFSGANVLTF
TRBV5-1	TRBJ2-7	CASSWDRAGYEQYF
TRBV28	TRBJ2-3	CASSTPGHYTQYF
TRBV12-3/TRBV12-4	TRBJ2-3	CASSFTRVRTDTQYF
TRBV4-1	NA	CASSQTWTGSREQYF
TRBV7-2	TRBJ2-7	CASSLASQNYEQYF
TRBV2	TRBJ2-3	CASSEALGGAGINTDTQYF
TRBV7-2	TRBJ2-7	CASSLEQLSYEQYF
TRBV7-2	TRBJ2-7	CASSLGWGGGAFSEQYF
TRBV3-1	NA	CASSPTPDGTQYF
TRBV11-3	TRBJ2-1	CASSLEIVSDIYNEQFF
TRBV5-1	TRBJ1-4	CASSSQGNEKLFF
TRBV28	NA	CASTGAGGRETQYF
TRBV2	TRBJ2-3	CASSGLAGRQDTQYF
TRBV4-3	TRBJ2-1	CASSPTRNNEQFF
TRBV28	TRBJ2-5	CASSSDSYQETQYF
TRBV20-1	TRBJ2-7	CSARERYEQYF
TRBV11-2	NA	CASSLGLAGPNEQYF
TRBV9	TRBJ2-7	CASSASGTKTYEQYF
TRBV29-1	TRBJ1-2	CSVEVTPGLSNYGYTF
TRBV25-1	TRBJ2-1	CASRGVGKGNEQFF
TRBV2	TRBJ2-3	CAIRFTDTQYF
TRBV5-1	TRBJ1-2	CASSTSGQIYGYTF
TRBV7-3	TRBJ2-1	CASSPIFRLADHNEQFF